Presented here are 27 T cell receptor beta chains from one specimen sequenced in a study of cytotoxic CD8 clonotypes in ibrutinib-treated CLL. TCRdb's copy holds only in-frame clones and misses some; the assay was immunoSEQ multiplex PCR. The sample records roughly 190,000 clones, around 72% being singletons. This specimen was PBMCs, taken after 24 months of ibrutinib treatment. These receptor sequences come from a human donor with chronic lymphocytic leukemia.

The J gene is TRBJ2-1, the V gene TRBV9; possibly TRBD1 or TRBD2 for D (6 bases each). From germline, CDR1 is SGDLS and CDR2 YYNGEE. The ends were cut back, 6 bases at V and 3 bases at J, with 13 bases in the middle. This CDR3 region has 14 residues. The CDR3 DNA reads TGTGCCAGCACCAGAGGGGGGAGCTACAATGAGCAGTTCTTC. This codes for CASTRGGSYNEQFF.

This clone was counted only a few times. V and J are TRBV4-1 and TRBJ1-2; perhaps TRBD1 as D (5 bases). The CDR3 runs 15 residues. The germline gives CDR1 MGHRA, CDR2 YSYEKL. V was cut by 1 base and J by 2 bases, with 11 bases left in between. CDR3: CASSQAFDSNYGYTF. CDR3 coding DNA: TGCGCCAGCAGCCAAGCTTTTGACAGCAACTATGGCTACACCTTC.

This chain connects TRBV18 to TRBJ2-1, with a weak D call TRBD1 (6 bases). This CDR3 contains 16 residues. V lost 4 bases and J 5 bases, leaving 18 bases between the germline ends. Germline V gene data show CDR1 as KGHSH and CDR2 as LQKENI. In nucleotides, the CDR3 is TGTGCCAGCTCACGAGGGGGTACTCATTTGAACAATGAGCAGTTCTTC. This codes for CASSRGGTHLNNEQFF.

This clone has just a few counts. The rearrangement links TRBV7-8 to TRBJ2-2, with D uncertain. CDR1 and CDR2 (germline): SGHVS, FQNEAQ. The length of the CDR3 is 14 residues. The ends were cut back, 2 bases at V and 6 bases at J, with 10 bases in the middle. DNA for the CDR3: TGTGCCAGCAGCTTACGACTCCGACCCGGGGAGCTGTTTTTT. This gives the protein CASSLRLRPGELFF.

The chain couples TRBV19 to TRBJ1-1; a possible D gene is TRBD1 (5 bases). In germline, CDR1 is LNHDA, CDR2 SQIVND (reference sequence). V gave up 7 bases and J gave up 5 bases, with 11 bases separating them. CDR3 size: 12 residues. The CDR3: CASKEGWTEAFF. DNA of the CDR3: TGTGCCAGTAAGGAGGGGTGGACTGAAGCTTTCTTT.

The gene calls are TRBV7-6 and TRBJ2-5; TRBD2 matches 12 bases. The CDR3 sequence is 17 residues long. Germline V gene lookup returns CDR1 SGHVS and CDR2 FNYEAQ. The V segment lost 5 bases and the J segment 2 bases; nucleotides outside the gene matches: 9. In nucleotides, the CDR3 is TGTGCCAGCAGCCCAGGAAGACTAGCGGGAGTTCAAGAGACCCAGTACTTC. Protein sequence: CASSPGRLAGVQETQYF.

The chain joins TRBV2 to TRBJ2-7, with D unclear. Germline CDR1 and CDR2: SNHLY and FYNNEI. The V end was cut by 9 bases, the J end by 5 bases, with 14 bases between. The CDR3 runs to 12 residues. The CDR3 sequence: CASRGELDEQYF. The CDR3 DNA reads as TGTGCCAGTCGAGGCGAGTTGGACGAGCAGTACTTC.

This clone has a single count. The chain couples TRBV30 to TRBJ2-7; D is possibly TRBD1 or TRBD2 (5 bases each). V lost 3 bases to trimming and J lost 1 base, with 13 bases between them. In germline, CDR1 is GTSNPN, CDR2 SVGIG (reference sequence). The CDR3 is made up of 14 amino acids. The CDR3: CAWRKPGTSYEQYF. CDR3 sequence (DNA): TGTGCCTGGAGGAAACCCGGGACGTCCTACGAGCAGTACTTC.

V usage is TRBV2 and J usage is TRBJ2-3, with 7 bases matching TRBD2. This CDR3 spans 12 amino acids. Germline trimming cut 7 bases from V and 9 bases from J; bases unmatched to any gene: 7. Looked up from germline, CDR1 is SNHLY and CDR2 is FYNNEI. The CDR3 coding sequence is TGTGCCAGCACCGAGCGGGGTAGGACGCAGTATTTT. This encodes CASTERGRTQYF. The entire variable domain, with the rest obtained from reference TRBV2 and TRBJ2-3, is as follows: EPEVTQTPSHQVTQMGQEVILRCVPISNHLYFYWYRQILGQKVEFLVSFYNNEISEKSEIFDDQFSVERPDGSNFTLKIRSTKLEDSAMYFCASTERGRTQYFGPGTRLTVL.

The chain is built from TRBV6-1 and TRBJ1-1, with D uncertain. This CDR3 contains 11 residues. The germline CDR1 and CDR2 sequences are MNHNS and SASEGT. V was shortened by 3 bases and J by 7 bases, with 6 bases between the two germline ends. CDR3 coding DNA: TGTGCCAGCAGTGACCGAATTGAAGCTTTCTTT. This translates into CASSDRIEAFF.

There are a few counts of this clone. Additional DNA sequences in this sample encode the identical CDR3. The gene calls are TRBV27 and TRBJ1-5; D call uncertain. V lost 3 bases, J lost 2 bases, and 5 bases lay in between. The germline CDR1 and CDR2 sequences are MNHEY and SMNVEV (reference sequence). The CDR3 covers 13 residues. CDR3 nucleotides: TGTGCCAGCAGTTTGAATCGCAATCAGCCCCAGCATTTT. Protein sequence: CASSLNRNQPQHF.

This chain joins TRBV7-2 and TRBJ2-3, with D possibly matching TRBD2 (6 bases). Germline V lookup: CDR1 SGHTA, CDR2 FQGNSA. The CDR3 covers 14 residues. V lost 6 bases and J 5 bases, leaving 15 bases between the germline ends. The DNA of the CDR3 is TGTGCCAGCAGACGGGACTCGACCGGAGATACGCAGTATTTT. It codes for CASRRDSTGDTQYF.

This rearrangement joins TRBV2 to TRBJ2-2; D assignment may be TRBD1 or TRBD2 (5 bases each). CDR1 SNHLY and CDR2 FYNNEI come from the germline V gene. The CDR3 is 14 residues long. The V end was cut by 6 bases, the J end by 4 bases, with 12 bases between. The CDR3 DNA is TGTGCCAGCAGCCGGGACGACTTCACCGGGGAGCTGTTTTTT. It codes for CASSRDDFTGELFF.

The rearrangement uses TRBV7-2 and TRBJ2-7, with D unresolved. The CDR3 spans 17 residues. V was trimmed by 1 base and J by 0 bases, leaving 16 bases between them. Germline V gives CDR1 SGHTA, CDR2 FQGNSA. The CDR3 loop reads CASSLGVGFPGSYEQYF. CDR3 coding DNA: TGTGCCAGCAGCTTAGGGGTGGGGTTTCCCGGCTCCTACGAGCAGTACTTC.

V gene TRBV7-9 combines with J gene TRBJ1-5, with 9 bases aligning to TRBD1. After removal of 4 bases from V and 4 bases from J, the junction contained 2 bases not matched to a gene. The CDR3 loop spans 14 amino acids. Germline CDR1 SEHNR, CDR2 FQNEAQ (reference sequence). The CDR3 DNA is TGTGCCAGCAGCTCGGACAGGGGAAATCAGCCCCAGCATTTT. As protein: CASSSDRGNQPQHF.

The rearrangement links TRBV7-2 to TRBJ2-3, with 9 bases aligning to TRBD1. V lost 8 bases to trimming and J lost 6 bases; unmatched junction nucleotides: 9. CDR3 length equals 14 residues. Germline-derived CDR1 and CDR2 are SGHTA and FQGNSA. The CDR3 here is CASLPGQGIDTQYF. DNA for the CDR3: TGTGCCAGCCTGCCGGGACAGGGCATTGATACGCAGTATTTT.

V gene TRBV6-1 combines with J gene TRBJ1-4; 7 positions match TRBD1. Germline V CDR1 and CDR2: MNHNS, SASEGT. Trimming took 7 bases from V and 8 from J; bases not matched to a gene: 7. This CDR3 is 13 amino acids long. CDR3 nucleotides: TGTGCCAGCAACCGGGACAGAGAGGAAAAACTGTTTTTT. This sequence encodes CASNRDREEKLFF.

The chain links TRBV2 to TRBJ1-2; D not resolved. The germline V gene encodes CDR1 SNHLY and CDR2 FYNNEI. Trimming took 8 bases from V and 5 from J, leaving 21 bases between them. The CDR3 loop spans 15 amino acids. The CDR3 sequence is CASSQSQNPLYGYTF. Written as DNA, the CDR3 is TGTGCCAGCTCACAGTCCCAGAACCCGCTATATGGCTACACCTTC.

V usage is TRBV5-1 and J usage is TRBJ2-1; possible D gene TRBD1, 6 bases. Germline V gene sequence: CDR1 SGHRS, CDR2 YFSETQ. The V and J ends lost 2 bases and 4 bases respectively, with 19 bases between them. This CDR3 contains 17 residues. CDR3 coding DNA: TGCGCCAGCAGCTTTGCTTCCCACAGGGTTAGGTACAATGAGCAGTTCTTC. Translating it yields CASSFASHRVRYNEQFF. The full variable domain, its missing parts supplied by reference TRBV5-1 and TRBJ2-1, is KAGVTQTPRYLIKTRGQQVTLSCSPISGHRSVSWYQQTPGQGLQFLFEYFSETQRNKGNFPGRFSGRQFSNSRSEMNVSTLELGDSALYLCASSFASHRVRYNEQFFGPGTRLTVL.

V is TRBV4-1 and J is TRBJ2-2; D call uncertain. The germline CDR1 and CDR2 sequences are MGHRA and YSYEKL. This CDR3 comprises 15 residues. Trimming shortened V by 4 bases and J by 5 bases, and 14 bases separated the two germline ends. CDR3 coding DNA: TGCGCCAGCAGCCGAGGTCCTAGTAGTACCGGGGAGCTGTTTTTT. It specifies CASSRGPSSTGELFF.

This clone came up once. The chain combines TRBV18 with TRBJ1-4; TRBD1 matches at 7 bases. The CDR3 has 15 amino acids. Germline V CDR1 and CDR2: KGHSH, LQKENI. V was pared by 3 bases and J by 8 bases, with 9 bases of the junction left unmatched. The CDR3 bases are TGTGCCAGCTCACCCCAGGGGGGACTGAGGGAAAAACTGTTTTTT. It is translated as CASSPQGGLREKLFF.

The J gene is TRBJ2-7, the V gene TRBV28; 8 bases match TRBD2. Germline values: CDR1 MDHEN, CDR2 SYDVKM. The CDR3 length is 14 residues. With 6 bases clipped from V and 3 bases from J, the junction kept 7 bases outside the gene matches. The chain's CDR3 is CASSDSGSLYEQYF. Written as DNA, the CDR3 is TGTGCCAGCAGCGACAGCGGGAGCCTCTACGAGCAGTACTTC. Drawing the rest from reference TRBV28 and TRBJ2-7, the complete variable domain is DVKVTQSSRYLVKRTGEKVFLECVQDMDHENMFWYRQDPGLGLRLIYFSYDVKMKEKGDIPEGYSVSREKKERFSLILESASTNQTSMYLCASSDSGSLYEQYFGPGTRLTVT.

This clone has a handful of counts. As DNA, the CDR3 is TGTGCCAGCAGTGATTGGGGACAGGGGACCTACGAGCAGTACTTC. Protein sequence: CASSDWGQGTYEQYF. V and J are TRBV6-1 and TRBJ2-7; TRBD1 agrees at 10 bases. Germline lookup yields CDR1 MNHNS and CDR2 SASEGT. Unmatched junction bases numbered 4, after V lost 3 bases and J lost 2 bases. CDR3 length equals 15 residues.

The rearrangement joins TRBV30 to TRBJ2-3; unclear D gene. The germline V gene encodes CDR1 GTSNPN and CDR2 SVGIG (reference sequence). V shed 4 bases and J shed 4 bases, with 9 bases lying between them. The CDR3 spans 12 residues. CDR3 nucleotide sequence: TGTGCCTGGAAAGGCCCCTCAGATACGCAGTATTTT. It codes for CAWKGPSDTQYF.

The V call is TRBV4-1, the J call TRBJ2-3, with TRBD2 matching over 8 bases. The V gene end was trimmed by 0 bases and the J gene end by 5 bases; junction bases not matched to a gene: 10. The CDR3 loop spans 17 amino acids. The germline V gene encodes CDR1 MGHRA and CDR2 YSYEKL. The CDR3 region has the DNA TGCGCCAGCAGCCAAGATTACAGCGGGAGTATGGTAGATACGCAGTATTTT. It is translated as CASSQDYSGSMVDTQYF.

The CDR3 nucleotides read TGTGCCTGGAGTAGGGGGCCGGGGCACTCCTACAATGAGCAGTTCTTC. Its translation: CAWSRGPGHSYNEQFF. The chain carries TRBV30 and TRBJ2-1; TRBD1 matches 7 bases. The CDR3 consists of 16 residues. Germline assignment: CDR1 GTSNPN and CDR2 SVGIG (reference sequence). V shed 2 bases, J shed 0 bases, and the junction held 7 bases outside the gene matches. The full variable domain, completed using reference TRBV30 and TRBJ2-1, is SQTIHQWPATLVQPVGSPLSLECTVEGTSNPNLYWYRQAAGRGLQLLFYSVGIGQISSEVPQNLSASRPQDRQFILSSKKLLLSDSGFYLCAWSRGPGHSYNEQFFGPGTRLTVL.

CDR3 in DNA: TGTGCCAGCAGCACTGGACAGGGTGGGATCATGAACACTGAAGCTTTCTTT. Encoded protein: CASSTGQGGIMNTEAFF. V usage is TRBV7-9 and J usage is TRBJ1-1; 8 positions agree with TRBD1. The CDR3 sequence is 17 residues long. Germline trimming cut 5 bases from V and 0 bases from J; bases unmatched to any gene: 11. CDR1 and CDR2 (germline): SEHNR, FQNEAQ (reference sequence).